The present entry profiles one T cell receptor beta chain with its context. These data originate in a study of blood T cell repertoires in COVID-19. Study-wide background: From the United States, Italy and Spain came samples of acute and convalescent COVID-19.

Trimming removed 0 bases at V and 3 bases at J, with 12 bases between. The CDR3 is 15 residues long. Germline-derived CDR1 and CDR2 are MNHEY and SMNVEV (reference sequence). The assay was immunoSEQ multiplex PCR, and TCRdb's table has in-frame clones only and misses some. The sample carries about 350,000 clones, about 88% recorded once. All enrollees were about 18 to 89 years old and from around 25 US areas. Clinical histories supplied by participants themselves formed the basis of cohort assignment. A PCR-confirmed or clinician-diagnosed COVID-19 case had contacted exposed participants within 2 weeks of entry.

The TCR sequence derives from a woman aged 25 to 39 who had been exposed to COVID-19. V and J are TRBV27 and TRBJ2-7; possibly TRBD2 for D (7 bases). The sequenced material came from PBMCs or T cells enriched from blood (not recorded which). The CDR3 DNA reads as TGTGCCAGCAGTTTATCAGGGGGGGTAGGCTACGAGCAGTACTTC. It specifies CASSLSGGVGYEQYF.